The 11 T cell receptor beta chains below were found in one sample sequenced in a study of shared clonotypes between healthy human individuals. Sequencing used immunoSEQ multiplex PCR; TCRdb keeps in-frame clones, though not all of them. This table has millions of clones, 90% to 95% appearing once. Cells designated naive CD8 were CD45RO-negative and were positively selected for CCR7, with terminally differentiated effector memory CD45RA+ cells excluded. The sample comprised naive CD8+ T cells from PBMCs. These receptors were obtained from a man aged 18 to 29 in good health. Some clones in this sample may be carry-over from other donors' samples.

V and J are TRBV29-1 and TRBJ2-1, with D possibly being TRBD2 (5 bases). The CDR3 loop spans 16 amino acids. CDR1 and CDR2 (germline): SQVTM, ANQGSEA. V lost 0 bases and J lost 0, with 12 bases in between. Here the CDR3 DNA reads TGCAGCGTTGAAGATCGCGGGTCGAGCTCCTACAATGAGCAGTTCTTC. The encoded protein is CSVEDRGSSSYNEQFF.

The V call is TRBV6-1, the J call TRBJ2-1; D could derive from TRBD1 or TRBD2 (5 bases each). The CDR3 runs 16 residues. V lost 4 bases to trimming and J lost 5 bases, with 18 bases between them. Germline-derived CDR1 and CDR2 are MNHNS and SASEGT. The chain's CDR3 is CASSGRRDGGNNEQFF. The DNA for the CDR3 is TGTGCCAGCAGTGGCCGCCGGGACGGAGGAAACAATGAGCAGTTCTTC.

V usage is TRBV9 and J usage is TRBJ2-7; D is ambiguous. Trimming took 4 bases from V and 6 from J, leaving 20 bases between them. The CDR3 loop spans 15 amino acids. Germline lookup yields CDR1 SGDLS and CDR2 YYNGEE. The CDR3 sequence: CASSPPMAPWGEQYF. In DNA, the CDR3 is TGTGCCAGCAGCCCTCCGATGGCTCCCTGGGGCGAGCAGTACTTC.

The chain carries TRBV4-3 and TRBJ2-3; the match to TRBD2 covers 11 bases. CDR1 LGHNA and CDR2 YSLEER come from the germline V gene. The CDR3 length is 17 residues. With 0 bases clipped from V and 0 bases from J, the junction kept 2 bases outside the gene matches. Written as DNA, the CDR3 is TGCGCCAGCAGCCAAGATCGGACTAGCGGGAGCACAGATACGCAGTATTTT. It is translated as CASSQDRTSGSTDTQYF.

The DNA of the CDR3 is TGCGCCAGCAGCCAAGGGGTGTTAGGGGACAATCAGCCCCAGCATTTT. The encoded protein is CASSQGVLGDNQPQHF. V is TRBV4-3 and J is TRBJ1-5; D is perhaps TRBD1 (5 bases). The CDR3 totals 16 residues. Trimming shortened V by 1 base and J by 3 bases, and 13 bases separated the two germline ends. From germline, CDR1 is LGHNA and CDR2 YSLEER.

The V call is TRBV29-1, the J call TRBJ2-5; weak D call: TRBD2 (6 bases). The DNA end favors TRBJ2-7, so the J call may be wrong. Germline CDR1 and CDR2: SQVTM and ANQGSEA. The CDR3 extends over 14 amino acids. The chain's CDR3 is CSVRDGGTAYEQYF. CDR3 coding DNA: TGCAGCGTCCGGGATGGGGGGACCGCCTACGAGCAGTACTTC.

V is TRBV30 and J is TRBJ2-3, with D possibly matching TRBD1 (5 bases). CDR1 and CDR2 from the germline V gene are GTSNPN and SVGIG (reference sequence). V lost 2 bases and J lost 2, with 11 bases in between. The CDR3 loop spans 14 amino acids. The DNA for the CDR3 is TGTGCCTGGAGTCAACAGGCAGTCACAGATACGCAGTATTTT. This encodes CAWSQQAVTDTQYF.

About this clone itself: Other DNA sequences within the sample encode an identical CDR3. This chain links TRBV9 with TRBJ2-2, with TRBD2 matching over 7 bases. CDR3 length: 15 residues. Germline CDR1 and CDR2: SGDLS and YYNGEE. The ends lost 2 bases at V and 5 bases at J; junction bases unmatched: 6. CDR3: CASSVGGSGTGELFF. CDR3 bases: TGTGCCAGCAGCGTTGGCGGGAGTGGTACCGGGGAGCTGTTTTTT. The whole variable domain, filled in from reference TRBV9 and TRBJ2-2, reads DSGVTQTPKHLITATGQRVTLRCSPRSGDLSVYWYQQSLDQGLQFLIQYYNGEERAKGNILERFSAQQFPDLHSELNLSSLELGDSALYFCASSVGGSGTGELFFGEGSRLTVL.

The J gene is TRBJ2-7, the V gene TRBV11-3, with D perhaps TRBD1 or TRBD2 (6 bases each). CDR3 length: 15 residues. Germline CDR1 reads SGHNT; CDR2 reads YENEEA. Trimming left V 5 bases short and J 4 bases short, with 18 bases between. CDR3 amino acids: CASSPAFGGQYEQYF. The DNA of the CDR3 is TGTGCCAGCAGCCCCGCGTTCGGGGGCCAATACGAGCAGTACTTC.

The chain has TRBV30 and TRBJ2-1, with 7 nucleotides matching TRBD2. The CDR3 covers 14 residues. The trim removed 1 base at V and 9 bases at J, leaving 9 bases unmatched. CDR1 GTSNPN and CDR2 SVGIG come from the germline V gene (reference sequence). CDR3 in DNA: TGTGCCTGGAGTGAACCGGGACTAAGTGGTGAGCAGTTCTTC. As protein: CAWSEPGLSGEQFF. Full variable domain (missing parts from reference TRBV30 and TRBJ2-1): SQTIHQWPATLVQPVGSPLSLECTVEGTSNPNLYWYRQAAGRGLQLLFYSVGIGQISSEVPQNLSASRPQDRQFILSSKKLLLSDSGFYLCAWSEPGLSGEQFFGPGTRLTVL.

This rearrangement joins TRBV27 to TRBJ1-5, with TRBD1 as a possible D gene (5 bases). The length of the CDR3 is 17 residues. Trimming cost V 8 bases and J 3 bases, with 23 bases left between them. Germline CDR1 is MNHEY and CDR2 is SMNVEV (reference sequence). The CDR3: CASLTRGVPGPNQPQHF. CDR3 in DNA: TGTGCCAGCCTCACTCGGGGGGTCCCCGGGCCCAATCAGCCCCAGCATTTT.